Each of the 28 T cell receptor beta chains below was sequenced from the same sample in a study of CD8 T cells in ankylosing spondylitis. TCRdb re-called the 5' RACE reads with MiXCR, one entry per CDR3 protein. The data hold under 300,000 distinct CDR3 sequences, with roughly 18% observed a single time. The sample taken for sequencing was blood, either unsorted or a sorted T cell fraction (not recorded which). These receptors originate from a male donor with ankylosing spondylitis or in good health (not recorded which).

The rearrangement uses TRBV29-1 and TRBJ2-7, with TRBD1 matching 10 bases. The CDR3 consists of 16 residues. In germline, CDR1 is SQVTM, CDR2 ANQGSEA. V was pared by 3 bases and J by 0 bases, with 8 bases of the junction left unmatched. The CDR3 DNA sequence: TGCAGCGTTGAGAAAGCCGGGACAGGGGCCTCCTACGAGCAGTACTTC. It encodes CSVEKAGTGASYEQYF.

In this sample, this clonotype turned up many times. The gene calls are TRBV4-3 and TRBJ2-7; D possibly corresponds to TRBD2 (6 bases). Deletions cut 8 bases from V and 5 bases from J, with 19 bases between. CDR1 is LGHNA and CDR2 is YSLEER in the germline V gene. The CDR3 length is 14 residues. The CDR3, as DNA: TGCGCCAGCGGAATAGACATTTGGGGGGACGAGCAGTACTTC. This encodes CASGIDIWGDEQYF.

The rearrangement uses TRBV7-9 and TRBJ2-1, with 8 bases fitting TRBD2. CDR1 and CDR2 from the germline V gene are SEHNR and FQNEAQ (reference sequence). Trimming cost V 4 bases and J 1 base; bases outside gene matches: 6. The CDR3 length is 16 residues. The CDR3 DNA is TGTGCCAGCAGCTCAACTAGCGGACCGTCCTACAATGAGCAGTTCTTC. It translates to CASSSTSGPSYNEQFF.

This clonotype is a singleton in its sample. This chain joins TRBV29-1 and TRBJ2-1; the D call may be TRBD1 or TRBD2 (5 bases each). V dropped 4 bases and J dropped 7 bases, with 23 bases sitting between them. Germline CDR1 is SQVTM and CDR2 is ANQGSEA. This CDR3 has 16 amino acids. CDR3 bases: TGCAGCGTTGCGGGCAGGGAGAATGGGCTAACTAATGAGCAGTTCTTC. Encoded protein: CSVAGRENGLTNEQFF.

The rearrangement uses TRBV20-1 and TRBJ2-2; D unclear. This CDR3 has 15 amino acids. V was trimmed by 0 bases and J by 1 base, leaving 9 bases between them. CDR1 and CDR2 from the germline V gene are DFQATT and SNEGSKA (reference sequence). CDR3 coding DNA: TGCAGTGCTAGAGATTGGAGACAGAACACCGGGGAGCTGTTTTTT. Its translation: CSARDWRQNTGELFF.

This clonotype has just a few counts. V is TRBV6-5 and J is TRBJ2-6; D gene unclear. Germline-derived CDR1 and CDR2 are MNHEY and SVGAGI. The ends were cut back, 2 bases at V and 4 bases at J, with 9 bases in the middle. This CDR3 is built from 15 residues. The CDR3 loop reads CASSYVGVGANVLTF. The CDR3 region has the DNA TGTGCCAGCAGTTACGTTGGGGTCGGGGCCAACGTCCTGACTTTC.

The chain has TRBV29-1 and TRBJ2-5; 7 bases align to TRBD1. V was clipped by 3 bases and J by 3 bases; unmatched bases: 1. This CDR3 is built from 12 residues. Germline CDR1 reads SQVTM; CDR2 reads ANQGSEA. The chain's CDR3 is CSVEGTEETQYF. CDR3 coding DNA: TGCAGCGTTGAGGGGACAGAAGAGACCCAGTACTTC.

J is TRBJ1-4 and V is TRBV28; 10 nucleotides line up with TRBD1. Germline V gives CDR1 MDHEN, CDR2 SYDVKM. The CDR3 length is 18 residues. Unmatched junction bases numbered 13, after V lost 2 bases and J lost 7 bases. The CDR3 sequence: CASSLRDRGASGGEKLFF. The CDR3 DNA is TGTGCCAGCAGTTTAAGGGACAGGGGCGCGTCCGGTGGTGAAAAACTGTTTTTT.

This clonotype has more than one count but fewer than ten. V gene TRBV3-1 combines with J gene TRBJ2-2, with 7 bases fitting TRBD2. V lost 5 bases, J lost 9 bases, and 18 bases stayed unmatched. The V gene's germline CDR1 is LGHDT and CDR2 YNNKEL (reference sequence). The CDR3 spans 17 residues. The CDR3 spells CASSYTRAGSSDRELFF. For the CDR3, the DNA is TGTGCCAGCAGCTATACTAGAGCGGGGAGTTCGGACCGGGAGCTGTTTTTT.

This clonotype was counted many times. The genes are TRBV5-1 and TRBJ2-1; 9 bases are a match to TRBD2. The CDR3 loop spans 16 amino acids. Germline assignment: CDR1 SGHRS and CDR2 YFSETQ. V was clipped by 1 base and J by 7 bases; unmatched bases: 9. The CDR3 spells CASSLMPSGMVNEQFF. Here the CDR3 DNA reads TGCGCCAGCAGCTTGATGCCTAGCGGGATGGTGAATGAGCAGTTCTTC. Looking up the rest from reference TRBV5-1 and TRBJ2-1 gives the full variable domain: KAGVTQTPRYLIKTRGQQVTLSCSPISGHRSVSWYQQTPGQGLQFLFEYFSETQRNKGNFPGRFSGRQFSNSRSEMNVSTLELGDSALYLCASSLMPSGMVNEQFFGPGTRLTVL.

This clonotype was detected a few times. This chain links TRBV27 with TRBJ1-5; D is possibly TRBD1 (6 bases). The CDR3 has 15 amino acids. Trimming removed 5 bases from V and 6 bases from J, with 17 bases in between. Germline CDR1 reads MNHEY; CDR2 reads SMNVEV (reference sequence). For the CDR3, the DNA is TGTGCCAGCAGTACGAACAGGGATCCCGGTCAGCCCCAGCATTTT. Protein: CASSTNRDPGQPQHF.

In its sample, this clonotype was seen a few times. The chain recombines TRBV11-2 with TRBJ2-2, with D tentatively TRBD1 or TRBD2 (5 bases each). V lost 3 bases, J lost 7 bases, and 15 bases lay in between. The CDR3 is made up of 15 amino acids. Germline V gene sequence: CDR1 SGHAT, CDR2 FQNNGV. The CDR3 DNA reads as TGTGCCAGCAGCTTGGGGCTAGCCTCAATCGGGGAGCTGTTTTTT. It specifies CASSLGLASIGELFF.

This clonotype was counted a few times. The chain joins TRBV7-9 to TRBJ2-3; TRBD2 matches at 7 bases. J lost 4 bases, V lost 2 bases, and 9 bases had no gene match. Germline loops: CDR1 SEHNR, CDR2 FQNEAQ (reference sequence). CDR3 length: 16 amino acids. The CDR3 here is CASSLREAGRSDTQYF. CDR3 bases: TGTGCCAGCAGCTTACGAGAAGCGGGAAGGTCAGATACGCAGTATTTT.

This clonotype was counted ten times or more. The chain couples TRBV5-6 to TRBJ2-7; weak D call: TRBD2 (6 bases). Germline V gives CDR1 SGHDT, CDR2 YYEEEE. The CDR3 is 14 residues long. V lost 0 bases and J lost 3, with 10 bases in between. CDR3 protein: CASSLGGDFYEQYF. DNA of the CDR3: TGTGCCAGCAGCTTGGGGGGGGACTTCTACGAGCAGTACTTC.

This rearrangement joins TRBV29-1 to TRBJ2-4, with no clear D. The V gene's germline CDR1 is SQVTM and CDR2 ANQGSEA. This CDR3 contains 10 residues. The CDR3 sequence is CSAVSDIQYF. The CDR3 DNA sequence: TGCAGTGCCGTGAGTGACATTCAGTACTTC.

The CDR3 protein is CASSLGSGPRGTQYF. In DNA, the CDR3 is TGCGCCAGCAGCTTGGGGTCAGGGCCGAGGGGGACCCAGTACTTC. The rearrangement uses TRBV5-1 and TRBJ2-5, with D perhaps being TRBD1 or TRBD2 (5 bases each). Trimming removed 0 bases from V and 7 bases from J, with 16 bases in between. CDR1 and CDR2 from the germline V gene are SGHRS and YFSETQ. This CDR3 spans 15 amino acids.

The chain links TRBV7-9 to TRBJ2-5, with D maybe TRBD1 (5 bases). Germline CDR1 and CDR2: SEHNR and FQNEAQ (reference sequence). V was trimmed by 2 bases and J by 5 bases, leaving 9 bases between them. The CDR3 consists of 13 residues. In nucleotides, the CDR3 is TGTGCCAGCAGCTTATCAGGGATGGAGACCCAGTACTTC. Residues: CASSLSGMETQYF.

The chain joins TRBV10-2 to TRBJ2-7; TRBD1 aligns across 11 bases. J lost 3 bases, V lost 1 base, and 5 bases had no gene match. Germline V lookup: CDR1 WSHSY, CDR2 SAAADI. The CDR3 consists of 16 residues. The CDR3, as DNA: TGCGCCAGCAGTGAGTTCCAGGGACAGGGGGTCTACGAGCAGTACTTC. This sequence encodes CASSEFQGQGVYEQYF.

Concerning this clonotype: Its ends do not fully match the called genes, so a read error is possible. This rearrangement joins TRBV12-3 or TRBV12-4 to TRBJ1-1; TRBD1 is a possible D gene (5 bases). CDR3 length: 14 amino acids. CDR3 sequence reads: CASTLGGWGTVAFF. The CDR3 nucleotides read TGTGCCAGCACCTTGGGGGGATGGGGCACTGTAGCTTTCTTT.

CDR3 coding DNA: TGTGCCAGCAGCTGGGAGAGACTAGCATGGAATGAGCAGTTCTTC. The encoded protein is CASSWERLAWNEQFF. The chain is built from TRBV7-6 and TRBJ2-1; 7 nucleotides align to TRBD2. Germline V CDR1 and CDR2: SGHVS, FNYEAQ. The CDR3 has 15 amino acids. The J segment lost 7 bases and the V segment lost 4 bases, leaving 10 bases of the junction unmatched.

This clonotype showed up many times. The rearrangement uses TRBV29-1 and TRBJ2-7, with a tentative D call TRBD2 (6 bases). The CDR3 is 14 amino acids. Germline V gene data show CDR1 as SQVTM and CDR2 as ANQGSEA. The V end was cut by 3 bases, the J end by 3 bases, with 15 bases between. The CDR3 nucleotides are TGCAGCGTTGATGGCGTGTGGGGGGACTACGAGCAGTACTTC. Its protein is CSVDGVWGDYEQYF.

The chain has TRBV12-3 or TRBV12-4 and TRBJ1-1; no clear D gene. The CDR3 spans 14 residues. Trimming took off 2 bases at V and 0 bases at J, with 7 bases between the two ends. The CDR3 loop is CASSLSAVNTEAFF. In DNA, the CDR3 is TGTGCCAGCAGTTTAAGCGCAGTGAACACTGAAGCTTTCTTT.

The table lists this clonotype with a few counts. The CDR3 here is CASSTGGVEVFEKLFF. The CDR3 DNA is TGTGCCAGCAGCACGGGGGGGGTTGAAGTGTTCGAAAAACTGTTTTTT. The chain links TRBV5-5 to TRBJ1-4; a weak D match, TRBD1 (5 bases). Trimming removed 4 bases at V and 8 bases at J, with 21 bases between. The CDR3 is made up of 16 amino acids. Per germline, CDR1 SGHKS and CDR2 YYEKEE (reference sequence).

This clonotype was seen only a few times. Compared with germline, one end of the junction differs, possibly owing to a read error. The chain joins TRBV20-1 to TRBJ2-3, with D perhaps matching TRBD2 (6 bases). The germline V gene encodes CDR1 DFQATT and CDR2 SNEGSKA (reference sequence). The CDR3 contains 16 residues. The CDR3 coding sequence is TGCTGTGCTGGAATGGAGGGCCGTTTGAGGACAGATACGCAGTATTTT. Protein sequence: CCAGMEGRLRTDTQYF.

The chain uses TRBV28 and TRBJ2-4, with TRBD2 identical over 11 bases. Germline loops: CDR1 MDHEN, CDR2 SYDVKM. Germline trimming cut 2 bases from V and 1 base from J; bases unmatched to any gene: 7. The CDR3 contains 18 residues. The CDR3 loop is CASSLVSGRALAKNIQYF. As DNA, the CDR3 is TGTGCCAGCAGTTTAGTTAGCGGGAGGGCCTTGGCCAAAAACATTCAGTACTTC.

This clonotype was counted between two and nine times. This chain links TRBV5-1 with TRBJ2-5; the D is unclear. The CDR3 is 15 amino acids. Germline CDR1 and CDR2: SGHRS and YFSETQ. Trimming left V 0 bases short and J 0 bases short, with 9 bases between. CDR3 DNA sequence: TGCGCCAGCAGCTTGGTAATGCAGGACCAAGAGACCCAGTACTTC. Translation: CASSLVMQDQETQYF.

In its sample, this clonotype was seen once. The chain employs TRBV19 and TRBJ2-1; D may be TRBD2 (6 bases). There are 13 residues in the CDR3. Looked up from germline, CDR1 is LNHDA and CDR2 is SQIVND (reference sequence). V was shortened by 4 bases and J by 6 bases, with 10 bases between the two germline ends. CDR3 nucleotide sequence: TGTGCCAGTAGTAGTAGCGGTTTCAATGAGCAGTTCTTC. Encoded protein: CASSSSGFNEQFF.

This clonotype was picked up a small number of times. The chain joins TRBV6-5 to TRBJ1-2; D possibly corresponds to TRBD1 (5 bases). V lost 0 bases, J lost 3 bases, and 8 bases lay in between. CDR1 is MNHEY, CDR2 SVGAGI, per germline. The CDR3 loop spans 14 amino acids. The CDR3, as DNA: TGTGCCAGCAGTTACTCGACAGACCACTATGGCTACACCTTC. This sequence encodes CASSYSTDHYGYTF.